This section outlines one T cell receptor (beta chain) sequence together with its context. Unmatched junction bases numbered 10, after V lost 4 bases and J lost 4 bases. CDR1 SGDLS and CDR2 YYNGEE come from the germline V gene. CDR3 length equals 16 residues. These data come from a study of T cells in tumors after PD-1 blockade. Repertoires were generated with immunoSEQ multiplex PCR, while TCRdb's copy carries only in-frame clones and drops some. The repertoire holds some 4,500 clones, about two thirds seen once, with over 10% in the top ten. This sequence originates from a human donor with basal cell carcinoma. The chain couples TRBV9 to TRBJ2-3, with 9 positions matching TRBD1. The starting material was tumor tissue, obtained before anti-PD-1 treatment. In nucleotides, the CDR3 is TGTGCCAGCAGCTCGCCCGGGACAGGGAGCTCAGATACGCAGTATTTT. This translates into CASSSPGTGSSDTQYF.